In its sample, the clone carrying this T cell receptor (beta chain) was seen a few times. The antigen is not known. These data are taken from a study of T-cell reconstitution after alpha-beta-depleted transplantation in children. Study conclusions and caveats: T-cell numbers and diversity one year post-transplant derived largely from freshly generated T cells.

This CDR3 has 13 amino acids. Between the trimmed V and J ends, which lost 7 bases and 0 bases, there was a span of 5 bases. Per germline, CDR1 KGHDR and CDR2 SFDVKD. Unique molecular identifiers were incorporated when the TCRbeta library was constructed. TCRdb re-derived calls from the PCR reads in MiXCR, one entry per CDR3 protein. The sample yields a few hundred thousand distinct CDR3 sequences, 27% seen once. The sample in question was PBMCs, obtained before TCRalphabeta/CD19-depleted stem cell transplant. The chain employs TRBV24-1 and TRBJ2-2; no definite D call. The TCR comes from a boy in the first two years of life with Wiskott-Aldrich syndrome, due to receive a stem cell transplant. The CDR3 loop is CATRDANTGELFF. CDR3 nucleotides: TGTGCCACCAGAGACGCGAACACCGGGGAGCTGTTTTTT.